One and the same sample provided the 19 T cell receptor beta chains below, sequenced in a study of OX40 agonist ivuxolimab in advanced cancers. TCRdb's table, derived via immunoSEQ multiplex PCR, lists solely in-frame clones and lacks some. The sample has about 50,000 clones; 84% are singletons. The material was CD4+ or CD8+ T cells sorted from blood, obtained in a trial of the OX40 agonist ivuxolimab. The receptors were sampled from an adult with an advanced solid tumor such as melanoma, head and neck, liver or kidney cancer.

J is TRBJ2-1 and V is TRBV21-1; the D call of TRBD1 is as the table states it, not checked on the DNA. TRBV21-1 is marked as a pseudogene. The CDR3 has 15 amino acids. The CDR3 loop is CASSKEWGRSNEQFF. CDR3 bases: TGTGCCAGCAGCAAAGAGTGGGGCAGGTCCAATGAGCAGTTCTTC.

This chain's CDR3 is CASSLVSAGELFF. CDR3 DNA: TGTGCCAGCAGCTTAGTTAGCGCCGGGGAGCTGTTTTTT. The chain carries TRBV11-2 and TRBJ2-2; D perhaps matches TRBD2 (5 bases). Germline V gene data show CDR1 as SGHAT and CDR2 as FQNNGV. With 1 base removed from V and 6 bases from J, the gap between germline ends came to 6 bases. The CDR3 spans 13 residues.

DNA for the CDR3: TGTGCCAGCAGCTCGGGACTAGCGGGCCACGAGCAGTACTTC. Its translation is CASSSGLAGHEQYF. The V and J genes are TRBV5-4 and TRBJ2-7, with 12 bases that match TRBD2. The germline gives CDR1 SGHNT, CDR2 YYREEE (reference sequence). The CDR3 consists of 14 residues. Germline trimming cut 3 bases from V and 5 bases from J; bases unmatched to any gene: 3.

The CDR3 reads CASTQAGTGEAFF. In DNA, the CDR3 is TGTGCCAGCACTCAAGCCGGGACAGGAGAAGCTTTCTTT. The rearrangement uses TRBV6-5 and TRBJ1-1; 8 positions agree with TRBD1. CDR1 and CDR2 from the germline V gene are MNHEY and SVGAGI. CDR3 size: 13 residues. Losses at the gene ends were 7 bases for V and 8 bases for J; bases not matched to a gene: 9.

V usage is TRBV9 and J usage is TRBJ1-2, with a weak D call TRBD1 (6 bases). Germline lookup yields CDR1 SGDLS and CDR2 YYNGEE. V lost 6 bases to trimming and J lost 2 bases, with 17 bases between them. The CDR3 has 15 amino acids. The CDR3 reads CASTPGATSNYGYTF. In nucleotides, the CDR3 is TGTGCCAGCACCCCGGGGGCGACCTCCAACTATGGCTACACCTTC.

This chain uses TRBV10-3 with TRBJ1-2; 8 nucleotides agree with TRBD1. V dropped 2 bases and J dropped 4; count of bases not matched to a gene: 0. This CDR3 is 13 amino acids long. Germline CDR1 ENHRY, CDR2 SYGVKD. The CDR3 loop is CAISEDRGYGYTF. For the CDR3, the DNA is TGTGCCATCAGTGAGGACAGGGGCTATGGCTACACCTTC.

The chain links TRBV5-4 to TRBJ2-7, with 9 nucleotides matching TRBD1. V trimming: 5 bases; J trimming: 3 bases; junction bases outside the gene matches: 9. The CDR3 extends over 15 amino acids. The germline V gene has CDR1 SGHNT and CDR2 YYREEE (reference sequence). This CDR3 reads CASSPGTGRSYEQYF. CDR3 DNA sequence: TGTGCCAGCAGTCCCGGGACAGGGAGAAGCTACGAGCAGTACTTC. Variable domain in full (rest from reference TRBV5-4 and TRBJ2-7): ETGVTQSPTHLIKTRGQQVTLRCSSQSGHNTVSWYQQALGQGPQFIFQYYREEENGRGNFPPRFSGLQFPNYSSELNVNALELDDSALYLCASSPGTGRSYEQYFGPGTRLTVT.

The chain has TRBV27 and TRBJ2-7, with D maybe TRBD2 (6 bases). CDR3 length: 13 amino acids. CDR1 and CDR2 from the germline V gene are MNHEY and SMNVEV (reference sequence). Trimming took 8 bases from V and 3 from J, leaving 14 bases between them. The CDR3 reads CASGKGLDYEQYF. The DNA for the CDR3 is TGTGCCAGCGGGAAGGGACTTGACTACGAGCAGTACTTC.

The chain joins TRBV6-5 to TRBJ1-2; D is possibly TRBD1 (6 bases). Deletions cut 5 bases from V and 5 bases from J, with 15 bases between. The CDR3 totals 14 residues. Germline V gene lookup returns CDR1 MNHEY and CDR2 SVGAGI. CDR3 sequence reads: CASSPHDRTYGYTF. The CDR3 DNA reads TGTGCCAGCAGTCCCCATGACAGGACTTATGGCTACACCTTC.

By proportion, this clone is medium-sized. The V call is TRBV5-6, the J call TRBJ2-7; 7 bases are shared with TRBD1. With 6 bases clipped from V and 2 bases from J, the junction kept 8 bases outside the gene matches. CDR3 length: 14 residues. CDR1 and CDR2 from the germline V gene are SGHDT and YYEEEE. CDR3 residues: CASNRGQIPYEQYF. The CDR3 region has the DNA TGTGCCAGCAACCGGGGACAGATTCCCTACGAGCAGTACTTC.

The J gene is TRBJ2-1, the V gene TRBV5-1; D remains unclear. Germline V gene data show CDR1 as SGHRS and CDR2 as YFSETQ. With 0 bases removed from V and 0 bases from J, the gap between germline ends came to 7 bases. The CDR3 loop spans 15 amino acids. The CDR3 here is CASSLGSGSYNEQFF. CDR3 DNA: TGCGCCAGCAGCTTGGGCTCCGGCTCCTACAATGAGCAGTTCTTC.

V usage is TRBV19 and J usage is TRBJ1-3; unclear D gene. The germline gives CDR1 LNHDA, CDR2 SQIVND (reference sequence). This CDR3 is 14 amino acids long. Between the trimmed V and J ends, which lost 5 bases and 2 bases, there was a span of 10 bases. DNA for the CDR3: TGTGCCAGTAGTCTAGGAGGAACTGGAAACACCATATATTTT. It specifies CASSLGGTGNTIYF.

V is TRBV27 and J is TRBJ1-2; perhaps TRBD1 as D (6 bases). V dropped 6 bases and J dropped 2 bases, with 19 bases sitting between them. The CDR3 spans 16 residues. The V gene's germline CDR1 is MNHEY and CDR2 SMNVEV (reference sequence). CDR3 residues: CASRRDNSPSNYGYTF. As DNA, the CDR3 is TGTGCCAGCAGGAGGGACAATAGCCCCTCGAACTATGGCTACACCTTC.

V is TRBV7-9 and J is TRBJ2-5; D gene ambiguous. V was pared by 4 bases and J by 5 bases, with 20 bases between. The CDR3 is made up of 16 amino acids. Germline assignment: CDR1 SEHNR and CDR2 FQNEAQ (reference sequence). The CDR3 protein is CASSSTRAPKRETQYF. Here the CDR3 DNA reads TGTGCCAGCAGCTCGACCCGGGCCCCCAAAAGGGAGACCCAGTACTTC. Filled out from reference TRBV7-9 and TRBJ2-5, the complete variable domain reads DTGVSQNPRHKITKRGQNVTFRCDPISEHNRLYWYRQTLGQGPEFLTYFQNEAQLEKSRLLSDRFSAERPKGSFSTLEIQRTEQGDSAMYLCASSSTRAPKRETQYFGPGTRLLVL.

This clone was seen only a few times. The chain carries TRBV6-1 and TRBJ1-5; tentatively, D is TRBD1 (6 bases). The CDR3 is 14 residues long. The germline V and J ends were trimmed by 1 base and 4 bases, with 8 bases remaining between them. Germline CDR1 is MNHNS and CDR2 is SASEGT. The CDR3 DNA follows: TGTGCCAGCAGTGAAGGGCAGGGGAATCAGCCCCAGCATTTT. Its translation: CASSEGQGNQPQHF.

The V gene is TRBV4-1, the J gene TRBJ1-5, with unresolved D. The ends were cut back, 1 base at V and 6 bases at J, with 13 bases in the middle. Germline V CDR1 and CDR2: MGHRA, YSYEKL. The CDR3 is made up of 15 amino acids. CDR3 residues: CASSQVALGFQPQHF. The DNA of the CDR3 is TGCGCCAGCAGCCAAGTCGCCCTGGGTTTTCAGCCCCAGCATTTT.

The chain joins TRBV6-5 to TRBJ1-2; D is possibly TRBD1 (6 bases). Germline V gene sequence: CDR1 MNHEY, CDR2 SVGAGI. V was trimmed by 4 bases and J by 4 bases, leaving 10 bases between them. The CDR3 has 13 amino acids. The CDR3 DNA is TGTGCCAGCAGTTCACCAGGGGCCTATGGCTACACCTTC. This encodes CASSSPGAYGYTF.

The J gene is TRBJ2-7, the V gene TRBV19; 7 bases align to TRBD1. The CDR3 length is 12 residues. In germline, CDR1 is LNHDA, CDR2 SQIVND (reference sequence). V lost 6 bases and J lost 3; bases outside the gene matches: 2. The CDR3 region has the DNA TGTGCCAGTAGGGACAGGAACTACGAGCAGTACTTC. It specifies CASRDRNYEQYF.

The chain recombines TRBV6-1 with TRBJ1-2; D perhaps matches TRBD1 (6 bases). The germline gives CDR1 MNHNS, CDR2 SASEGT. The CDR3 is 18 amino acids. With 3 bases removed from V and 1 base from J, the gap between germline ends came to 21 bases. The CDR3 region is CASSERSPGRGSNYGYTF. Written as DNA, the CDR3 is TGTGCCAGCAGTGAGCGCTCCCCCGGCAGGGGTAGTAACTATGGCTACACCTTC.